The 26 T cell receptor beta chains reported below all come from one sample, sequenced in a study of identical twins. Using its own MiXCR run on the 5' RACE reads, TCRdb lists one record per CDR3 protein. The sample has around 490,000 distinct CDR3 sequences, 13% to 15% seen once. These sequences were also reported in another study, on yellow fever vaccine responses in identical twins.

Specimen: CD4+ T cells sorted from blood. The receptors shown here come from a woman aged 18-35 years in good health.

This clonotype was picked up a small number of times. This chain uses TRBV7-2 with TRBJ2-5; 11 bases line up with TRBD2. V dropped 5 bases and J dropped 8; count of bases not matched to a gene: 7. Germline V gene lookup returns CDR1 SGHTA and CDR2 FQGNSA. The CDR3 has 14 amino acids. This chain's CDR3 is CASSTLAGAGTQYF. The CDR3 nucleotides read TGTGCCAGCAGCACACTAGCGGGGGCCGGTACCCAGTACTTC.

In its sample, this clonotype was seen a few times. The rearrangement links TRBV7-6 to TRBJ2-3; 8 nucleotides match TRBD2. CDR1 is SGHVS and CDR2 is FNYEAQ in the germline V gene. This CDR3 is built from 17 residues. V lost 5 bases to trimming and J lost 9 bases; unmatched junction nucleotides: 19. The DNA of the CDR3 is TGTGCCAGCAGCAGGACCTCAAGGCGGGGGGTTAGTGAGACGCAGTATTTT. Translating gives CASSRTSRRGVSETQYF. The full variable domain, with the rest looked up from reference TRBV7-6 and TRBJ2-3, is GAGVSQSPRYKVTKRGQDVALRCDPISGHVSLYWYRQALGQGPEFLTYFNYEAQQDKSGLPNDRFSAERPEGSISTLTIQRTEQRDSAMYRCASSRTSRRGVSETQYFGPGTRLTVL.

This clonotype has more than one count but fewer than ten. The rearrangement links TRBV14 to TRBJ1-1, with 11 bases aligning to TRBD1. The CDR3 length is 15 residues. Germline assignment: CDR1 SGHDN and CDR2 FVKESK. Trimming at V came to 4 bases and at J to 3 bases, leaving 4 bases not matched to a gene. CDR3 DNA: TGTGCCAGCAGCCCGGACAGGGGGCGGTACACTGAAGCTTTCTTT. This translates into CASSPDRGRYTEAFF.

With respect to this clonotype: An end of the junction does not agree with germline; a read error may underlie this. The V gene is TRBV4-3, the J gene TRBJ2-1; D possibly corresponds to TRBD2 (6 bases). The CDR3 length is 14 residues. CDR1 is LGHNA and CDR2 is YSLEER in the germline V gene. CDR3 sequence: CTSSLRGSGGEQFF. CDR3 in DNA: TGCACCAGCAGCCTTAGAGGTAGCGGAGGTGAGCAGTTCTTC.

This clonotype has more than one count but fewer than ten. The chain uses TRBV3-1 and TRBJ2-7, with 12 bases lining up with TRBD1. The V gene's germline CDR1 is LGHDT and CDR2 YNNKEL (reference sequence). CDR3 length: 16 amino acids. V was clipped by 4 bases and J by 3 bases; unmatched bases: 7. CDR3 region: CASSRRGTGGFYEQYF. CDR3 coding DNA: TGTGCCAGCAGCCGAAGAGGGACAGGGGGCTTCTACGAGCAGTACTTC.

This clonotype was seen a few times. V gene TRBV14 combines with J gene TRBJ2-2; TRBD1 might be the D (7 bases). CDR1 and CDR2 from the germline V gene are SGHDN and FVKESK. V was clipped by 5 bases and J by 5 bases, with 15 bases between them. CDR3 size: 15 residues. In nucleotides, the CDR3 is TGTGCCAGCAGCTCCCGACAGGGAGGTACCGGGGAGCTGTTTTTT. This encodes CASSSRQGGTGELFF.

The chain's CDR3 is CASSLGSGGIITDTQYF. The CDR3 coding sequence is TGTGCCAGCAGCTTAGGATCTGGCGGGATTATTACAGATACGCAGTATTTT. The chain employs TRBV5-6 and TRBJ2-3; D may be TRBD2 (6 bases). Germline CDR1 and CDR2: SGHDT and YYEEEE. This CDR3 comprises 17 residues. The V gene lost 2 bases and the J gene lost 3 bases, with 19 bases spanning the gap. Full variable domain (missing parts from reference TRBV5-6 and TRBJ2-3): DAGVTQSPTHLIKTRGQQVTLRCSPKSGHDTVSWYQQALGQGPQFIFQYYEEEERQRGNFPDRFSGHQFPNYSSELNVNALLLGDSALYLCASSLGSGGIITDTQYFGPGTRLTVL.

This clonotype was counted at least ten times. The CDR3 is CASSDRFQETQYF. In nucleotides, the CDR3 is TGTGCCAGCAGTGACAGGTTCCAAGAGACCCAGTACTTC. The chain combines TRBV12-3 or TRBV12-4 with TRBJ2-5, with a tentative D call TRBD1 (6 bases). Trimming took off 5 bases at V and 1 base at J, with 8 bases between the two ends. This CDR3 is built from 13 residues.

In DNA form, the CDR3 reads TGCGCCAGCAGCCTATCGGAAGGACAGGGACTAATTCGGCCCCTCCACTTT. Translated, it gives CASSLSEGQGLIRPLHF. The chain employs TRBV4-1 and TRBJ1-6; 8 positions agree with TRBD1. The trim removed 4 bases at V and 13 bases at J, leaving 18 bases unmatched. Germline-derived CDR1 and CDR2 are MGHRA and YSYEKL. The CDR3 covers 17 residues.

This clonotype was seen more than once but under ten times. This chain links TRBV7-2 with TRBJ2-7; TRBD2 might be the D (7 bases). Germline V CDR1 and CDR2: SGHTA, FQGNSA. The V end was cut by 1 base, the J end by 2 bases, with 15 bases between. The CDR3 is 16 residues long. The DNA of the CDR3 is TGTGCCAGCAGCTTAGGGTCGGGGGGCGCAGCCTACGAGCAGTACTTC. Protein product: CASSLGSGGAAYEQYF.

This clonotype showed up just a few times. The V call is TRBV25-1, the J call TRBJ1-2; 7 bases align to TRBD1. V gave up 9 bases and J gave up 4 bases; unmatched junction bases: 8. In germline, CDR1 is MGHDK, CDR2 SYGVNS. This CDR3 contains 13 residues. This CDR3 reads CASQPGQSYGYTF. The CDR3 DNA reads TGTGCCAGTCAGCCGGGACAGAGCTATGGCTACACCTTC.

In the case of this clonotype: Sequence at one end of the junction differs from germline and may be a read error. The chain uses TRBV5-1 and TRBJ1-3, with D possibly TRBD1 on 5 matching bases. The CDR3 consists of 15 residues. Germline V gene data show CDR1 as SGHRS and CDR2 as YFSETQ. DNA of the CDR3: TGCGCCAGCAGCCACGGGGGAAGCTCTGGAAACTCCATATATTTT. This gives the protein CASSHGGSSGNSIYF. Complete variable domain (other parts from reference TRBV5-1 and TRBJ1-3): KAGVTQTPRYLIKTRGQQVTLSCSPISGHRSVSWYQQTPGQGLQFLFEYFSETQRNKGNFPGRFSGRQFSNSRSEMNVSTLELGDSALYLCASSHGGSSGNSIYFGEGSWLTVV.

This clonotype was seen many times. The rearrangement uses TRBV20-1 and TRBJ1-4, with D unresolved. The CDR3 contains 12 residues. The V gene's germline CDR1 is DFQATT and CDR2 SNEGSKA (reference sequence). Between the trimmed V and J ends, which lost 5 bases and 5 bases, there was a span of 9 bases. The CDR3: CSALGRNEKLFF. CDR3 DNA sequence: TGCAGTGCTCTTGGACGGAATGAAAAACTGTTTTTT.

V gene TRBV19 combines with J gene TRBJ1-1; the D gene is possibly TRBD1 (5 bases). This CDR3 region has 15 residues. Trimming shortened V by 4 bases and J by 5 bases, and 17 bases separated the two germline ends. Looked up from germline, CDR1 is LNHDA and CDR2 is SQIVND (reference sequence). The CDR3 loop reads CASSTMIQGRTEAFF. The DNA of the CDR3 is TGTGCCAGTAGTACGATGATCCAGGGCCGTACTGAAGCTTTCTTT.

The J gene is TRBJ2-7, the V gene TRBV20-1; 8 nucleotides line up with TRBD2. This CDR3 comprises 14 residues. V was clipped by 3 bases and J by 6 bases; unmatched bases: 10. Germline loops: CDR1 DFQATT, CDR2 SNEGSKA (reference sequence). CDR3 protein: CSASPGLAGGEQYF. CDR3 in DNA: TGCAGTGCTAGCCCCGGACTAGCCGGGGGCGAGCAGTACTTC.

This clonotype was observed many times. The V gene is TRBV5-6, the J gene TRBJ1-4; D is possibly TRBD1 (6 bases). Trimming removed 1 base from V and 8 bases from J, with 6 bases in between. The germline V gene encodes CDR1 SGHDT and CDR2 YYEEEE. The CDR3 length is 12 residues. The CDR3 DNA reads as TGTGCCAGCAGCTTGACAGGGGAAAAACTGTTTTTT. Translated: CASSLTGEKLFF.

This clonotype has just a few counts. The V and J genes are TRBV6-1 and TRBJ2-5, with TRBD2 identical over 9 bases. The CDR3 contains 15 residues. Trimming took 2 bases from V and 4 from J; bases not matched to a gene: 5. Germline assignment: CDR1 MNHNS and CDR2 SASEGT. CDR3 DNA sequence: TGTGCCAGCAGTGAATTAGGGACTAGCCGAGAGACCCAGTACTTC. Protein product: CASSELGTSRETQYF.

This clonotype has only a few counts. The rearrangement links TRBV5-1 to TRBJ1-1, with 9 bases matching TRBD1. V lost 7 bases, J lost 7 bases, and 8 bases stayed unmatched. The CDR3 runs to 13 residues. Germline-derived CDR1 and CDR2 are SGHRS and YFSETQ. In nucleotides, the CDR3 is TGCGCCAGCGCCGAGGGACAGGGCTTTGAAGCTTTCTTT. Encoded protein: CASAEGQGFEAFF. Complete variable domain (other parts from reference TRBV5-1 and TRBJ1-1): KAGVTQTPRYLIKTRGQQVTLSCSPISGHRSVSWYQQTPGQGLQFLFEYFSETQRNKGNFPGRFSGRQFSNSRSEMNVSTLELGDSALYLCASAEGQGFEAFFGQGTRLTVV.

In its sample, this clonotype was seen a few times. The chain couples TRBV7-3 to TRBJ2-5; 7 bases are shared with TRBD2. CDR3 length: 16 residues. The germline V gene has CDR1 SGHTA and CDR2 FQGTGA. Trimming took 1 base from V and 4 from J; bases not matched to a gene: 9. CDR3 sequence (DNA): TGTGCCAGCAGCTTAAAAGCGGGAAGGGGAGTAGAGACCCAGTACTTC. Its protein is CASSLKAGRGVETQYF.

V is TRBV28 and J is TRBJ2-1, with TRBD2 matching over 11 bases. CDR1 is MDHEN and CDR2 is SYDVKM in the germline V gene. The CDR3 sequence is 16 residues long. Germline trimming cut 1 base from V and 4 bases from J; bases unmatched to any gene: 3. The CDR3 bases are TGTGCCAGCAGTTTATCTGCTAGCGGGGGGTACAATGAGCAGTTCTTC. Translating it yields CASSLSASGGYNEQFF.

As regards this clonotype: A single base separates this from a much larger clone, so it may be a read error. The rearrangement uses TRBV4-2 and TRBJ2-2; D possibly corresponds to TRBD2 (5 bases). CDR3 length equals 16 residues. CDR1 is LGHNA, CDR2 YNFKEQ, per germline. DNA of the CDR3: TGTGCCAACAGCCAAGAAGAGCGGCAGATCACCGGGGAGCTGTTTTTT. The encoded protein is CANSQEERQITGELFF.

This clonotype was seen many times. The chain combines TRBV10-3 with TRBJ2-7, with D tentatively TRBD1 (7 bases). CDR1 and CDR2 from the germline V gene are ENHRY and SYGVKD. The CDR3 has 17 residues. V was cut by 0 bases and J by 1 base, with 16 bases left in between. The CDR3 DNA follows: TGTGCCATCAGTGAGTCGACTAGGGGGCCAAATTCCTACGAGCAGTACTTC. Encoded protein: CAISESTRGPNSYEQYF.

A word on this clonotype: The conserved closing phenylalanine or tryptophan is absent in this CDR3, likely reflecting a read error. The chain is built from TRBV5-6 and TRBJ2-7; tentatively, D is TRBD1 (6 bases). Germline loops: CDR1 SGHDT, CDR2 YYEEEE. Deletions cut 1 base from V and 2 bases from J, with 7 bases between. The CDR3 runs to 13 residues. CDR3 sequence (DNA): TGTGCCAGCAGCTTGCAGGGGACCTACGAGCAGTACTAC. This gives the protein CASSLQGTYEQYY.

The sample holds many counts of this clonotype. The chain recombines TRBV20-1 with TRBJ2-5; TRBD2 matches 7 bases. This CDR3 is 16 amino acids long. Germline CDR1 reads DFQATT; CDR2 reads SNEGSKA (reference sequence). V gave up 4 bases and J gave up 1 base; unmatched junction bases: 12. CDR3 DNA: TGCAGTGCTAACCCTACGGGGGGAGCGTTCCAAGAGACCCAGTACTTC. Translation: CSANPTGGAFQETQYF.

This clonotype appeared a few times. V usage is TRBV5-4 and J usage is TRBJ1-1; D might be TRBD1 (6 bases). Trimming stripped 2 bases from V and 6 bases from J, with 11 bases between. The CDR3 runs 13 residues. Germline V gene lookup returns CDR1 SGHNT and CDR2 YYREEE (reference sequence). The CDR3 nucleotides are TGTGCCAGCAGCTTTACAGGGTATTCTGAAGCTTTCTTT. Amino acid sequence: CASSFTGYSEAFF.

The chain carries TRBV28 and TRBJ1-3; maybe TRBD1 (5 bases). Germline lookup yields CDR1 MDHEN and CDR2 SYDVKM. V was cut by 6 bases and J by 0 bases, with 9 bases left in between. The CDR3 runs to 14 residues. The CDR3 here is CASRPGTSGNTIYF. CDR3 bases: TGTGCCAGCAGGCCCGGGACCTCTGGAAACACCATATATTTT.